The next 9 T cell receptor beta chains were all read from a single sample in a study of blood T cell repertoires in COVID-19. Using immunoSEQ multiplex PCR, the repertoire was profiled, and TCRdb retains in-frame clones only, with some absent. In the table there are a few hundred thousand clones, approximately 88% of which are singletons. The sample taken for sequencing was peripheral blood. These receptors originate from a man aged 45-65 years with acute or convalescent COVID-19.

The chain recombines TRBV4-1 with TRBJ1-6; TRBD1 agrees at 9 bases. The trim removed 1 base at V and 10 bases at J, leaving 8 bases unmatched. The CDR3 length is 16 residues. The germline V gene encodes CDR1 MGHRA and CDR2 YSYEKL. The CDR3 spells CASSQAPGQGRSPLHF. The CDR3 region has the DNA TGCGCCAGCAGCCAAGCCCCGGGACAGGGACGATCACCCCTCCACTTT.

V and J are TRBV9 and TRBJ2-1; 10 bases match TRBD2. This CDR3 has 20 residues. The germline CDR1 and CDR2 sequences are SGDLS and YYNGEE. Germline trimming cut 2 bases from V and 0 bases from J; bases unmatched to any gene: 14. For the CDR3, the DNA is TGTGCCAGCAGCGTGGGAGTAGCGGGGGGCCGCGATAGCTCCTACAATGAGCAGTTCTTC. It codes for CASSVGVAGGRDSSYNEQFF.

The table lists this clone with a count of one. The rearrangement joins TRBV7-9 to TRBJ2-1; 9 bases align to TRBD2. Germline V CDR1 and CDR2: SEHNR, FQNEAQ (reference sequence). The length of the CDR3 is 16 residues. The V segment lost 7 bases and the J segment 6 bases; nucleotides outside the gene matches: 13. The CDR3 DNA reads TGTGCCAGCACCTCGCGAGCAGCGGGGGGACCCAATGAGCAGTTCTTC. Protein sequence: CASTSRAAGGPNEQFF. The whole variable domain, filled in from reference TRBV7-9 and TRBJ2-1, reads DTGVSQNPRHKITKRGQNVTFRCDPISEHNRLYWYRQTLGQGPEFLTYFQNEAQLEKSRLLSDRFSAERPKGSFSTLEIQRTEQGDSAMYLCASTSRAAGGPNEQFFGPGTRLTVL.

The V and J genes are TRBV9 and TRBJ2-3, with 9 bases fitting TRBD2. Germline-derived CDR1 and CDR2 are SGDLS and YYNGEE. The ends lost 0 bases at V and 8 bases at J; junction bases unmatched: 7. CDR3 length: 15 residues. CDR3 in DNA: TGTGCCAGCAGCGTAGACCAGCGGGGGGACGGTACGCAGTATTTT. Protein sequence: CASSVDQRGDGTQYF. Full variable domain (remainder filled in from reference TRBV9 and TRBJ2-3): DSGVTQTPKHLITATGQRVTLRCSPRSGDLSVYWYQQSLDQGLQFLIQYYNGEERAKGNILERFSAQQFPDLHSELNLSSLELGDSALYFCASSVDQRGDGTQYFGPGTRLTVL.

V is TRBV6-2 or TRBV6-3 and J is TRBJ2-5; D is perhaps TRBD1 (5 bases). Trimming removed 2 bases at V and 4 bases at J, with 8 bases between. This CDR3 contains 13 residues. Germline V CDR1 and CDR2: MNHEY, SVGEGT. DNA of the CDR3: TGTGCCAGCAGTTACCATAGGGGAGAGACCCAGTACTTC. Its protein product is CASSYHRGETQYF.

The J gene is TRBJ2-1, the V gene TRBV11-2; 7 bases match TRBD1. The CDR3 consists of 17 residues. Germline V gene lookup returns CDR1 SGHAT and CDR2 FQNNGV. Trimming cost V 4 bases and J 4 bases; bases outside gene matches: 13. The CDR3 region is CASSSLGTANLYNEQFF. The CDR3 DNA reads TGTGCCAGCAGCTCGCTGGGGACAGCAAATTTATACAATGAGCAGTTCTTC.

V usage is TRBV5-1 and J usage is TRBJ1-3; TRBD1 matches at 7 bases. The length of the CDR3 is 16 residues. Germline trimming cut 4 bases from V and 0 bases from J; bases unmatched to any gene: 7. Germline V gene lookup returns CDR1 SGHRS and CDR2 YFSETQ. The CDR3 is CASSPGQTDSGNTIYF. The CDR3 bases are TGCGCCAGCAGCCCGGGACAGACGGACTCTGGAAACACCATATATTTT.

This rearrangement joins TRBV5-4 to TRBJ2-3; TRBD1 is a possible D gene (6 bases). This CDR3 has 15 amino acids. Germline CDR1 reads SGHNT; CDR2 reads YYREEE (reference sequence). Between the trimmed V and J ends, which lost 1 base and 1 base, there was a span of 10 bases. This CDR3 reads CASSLLQGGTDTQYF. The CDR3 coding sequence is TGTGCCAGCAGCTTGCTACAGGGAGGCACAGATACGCAGTATTTT. Combining the CDR3 with reference TRBV5-4 and TRBJ2-3 gives the whole variable domain ETGVTQSPTHLIKTRGQQVTLRCSSQSGHNTVSWYQQALGQGPQFIFQYYREEENGRGNFPPRFSGLQFPNYSSELNVNALELDDSALYLCASSLLQGGTDTQYFGPGTRLTVL.

J is TRBJ2-5 and V is TRBV5-1; possible D gene TRBD2, 6 bases. Looked up from germline, CDR1 is SGHRS and CDR2 is YFSETQ. The CDR3 contains 14 residues. Trimming took 0 bases from V and 1 from J, leaving 7 bases between them. The CDR3 coding sequence is TGCGCCAGCAGCTTGGGGACTACCCAAGAGACCCAGTACTTC. This translates into CASSLGTTQETQYF.